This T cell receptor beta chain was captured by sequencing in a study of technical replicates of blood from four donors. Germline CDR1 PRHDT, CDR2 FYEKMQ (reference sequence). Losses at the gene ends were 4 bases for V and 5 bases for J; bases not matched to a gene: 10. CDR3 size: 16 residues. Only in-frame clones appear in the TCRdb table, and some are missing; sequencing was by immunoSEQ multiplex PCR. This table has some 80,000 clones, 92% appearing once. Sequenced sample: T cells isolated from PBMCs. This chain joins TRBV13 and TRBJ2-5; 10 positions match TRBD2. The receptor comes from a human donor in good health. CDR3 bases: TGTGCCAGCAGCTCAGGGGAGCGGGGGGGCCCGGAGACCCAGTACTTC. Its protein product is CASSSGERGGPETQYF.